These 24 T cell receptor beta chains originate from one sample sequenced in a study of cytomegalovirus exposure and HLA in healthy donors (dated 2017 in TCRdb). Library prep was done by the immunoSEQ multiplex PCR assay. For the multiplex PCR, a mixture combining 60 forward primers for TCR Vbeta segments and 13 reverse primers for TCR Jbeta segments was used. In its TCRdb copy, this immuneACCESS table keeps in-frame sequences only and misses some clones. Where compared with another copy, unresolved V genes explain less than half of these, and the others have no known cause. This sample's listing comprises around 200,000 clones. The ten largest clones add up to 0.75% to 0.85% of the sample. Sequenced material: PBMCs. These receptors originate from a woman between 18 and 29 years old in good health and CMV-seropositive.

The V and J genes are TRBV6-5 and TRBJ1-4, with D maybe TRBD1 (6 bases). Between the trimmed V and J ends, which lost 2 bases and 2 bases, there was a span of 6 bases. From germline, CDR1 is MNHEY and CDR2 SVGAGI. The CDR3 is 14 amino acids. DNA of the CDR3: TGTGCCAGCAGTTACAGGGGGACTAATGAAAAACTGTTTTTT. This encodes CASSYRGTNEKLFF.

The chain joins TRBV30 to TRBJ1-4; D not certain. This CDR3 spans 13 amino acids. Germline CDR1 is GTSNPN and CDR2 is SVGIG (reference sequence). Trimming stripped 0 bases from V and 5 bases from J, with 7 bases between. CDR3 DNA sequence: TGTGCCTGGAGTGTATTGGGCAATGAAAAACTGTTTTTT. This translates into CAWSVLGNEKLFF.

Of note for this clone: Other DNA sequences of this sample code for an identical CDR3. The chain recombines TRBV5-1 with TRBJ2-1, with no clear D. Germline-derived CDR1 and CDR2 are SGHRS and YFSETQ. Trimming pared 0 bases from V and 3 bases from J, leaving 10 bases between. The CDR3 runs to 15 residues. CDR3 sequence (DNA): TGCGCCAGCAGCTTGGCAGGAAATGGCTACAATGAGCAGTTCTTC. Amino acids: CASSLAGNGYNEQFF.

The chain has TRBV11-3 and TRBJ2-3; 11 bases align to TRBD2. Germline V gene sequence: CDR1 SGHNT, CDR2 YENEEA. This CDR3 is built from 17 residues. The ends lost 1 base at V and 5 bases at J; junction bases unmatched: 8. CDR3 protein: CASSLGTGTSGLDTQYF. The CDR3 DNA reads TGTGCCAGCAGCTTAGGGACCGGGACTAGCGGATTAGATACGCAGTATTTT.

The rearrangement links TRBV4-3 to TRBJ1-5; 7 bases match TRBD1. V lost 2 bases to trimming and J lost 7 bases; unmatched junction nucleotides: 5. The CDR3 has 14 amino acids. Germline CDR1 and CDR2: LGHNA and YSLEER. The CDR3 region has the DNA TGCGCCAGCAGCCAATCACAGGGGAGACAGCCCCAGCATTTT. Translating gives CASSQSQGRQPQHF.

This chain joins TRBV6-5 and TRBJ1-6; D is unclear. Germline V gene sequence: CDR1 MNHEY, CDR2 SVGAGI. The CDR3 runs to 16 residues. Trimming took 0 bases from V and 9 from J, leaving 15 bases between them. In nucleotides, the CDR3 is TGTGCCAGCAGTTACTCAGTTTTTCCTGGAGGTTCACCCCTCCACTTT. This translates into CASSYSVFPGGSPLHF.

This CDR3 is CSVTGGPSYEQYF. For the CDR3, the DNA is TGCAGCGTTACAGGGGGCCCGTCCTACGAGCAGTACTTC. The J gene is TRBJ2-7, the V gene TRBV29-1; TRBD1 matches at 9 bases. The CDR3 length is 13 residues. The germline V gene has CDR1 SQVTM and CDR2 ANQGSEA. V was clipped by 5 bases and J by 1 base; unmatched bases: 3.

The rearrangement uses TRBV19 and TRBJ2-7; 9 bases match TRBD1. The CDR3 length is 15 residues. The germline CDR1 and CDR2 sequences are LNHDA and SQIVND (reference sequence). V gave up 6 bases and J gave up 6 bases; unmatched junction bases: 12. DNA for the CDR3: TGTGCCAGTAGCGCTTGGACAGGGGCCGCGGGCGAGCAGTACTTC. Translating gives CASSAWTGAAGEQYF.

In the case of this clone: At one boundary the junction diverges from the germline segment, which might be a read error. The rearrangement joins TRBV7-7 to TRBJ2-2; the D is unclear. Germline assignment: CDR1 SSHAT and CDR2 FNYEAQ (reference sequence). The CDR3 length is 13 residues. The CDR3 region has the DNA TGTGCTAGCAGCTTGTTTCCAGACGGGGAGCTGTTTTTT. Its protein is CASSLFPDGELFF.

J is TRBJ2-5 and V is TRBV5-1, with 7 bases that match TRBD1. There are 14 residues in the CDR3. The germline V gene encodes CDR1 SGHRS and CDR2 YFSETQ. Trimming removed 4 bases from V and 5 bases from J; junction bases left unmatched: 8. The CDR3 bases are TGCGCCAGCAGCCCTGACAGGGTAACGGAGACCCAGTACTTC. This translates into CASSPDRVTETQYF.

The chain has TRBV5-4 and TRBJ2-7, with 14 nucleotides matching TRBD2. CDR1 is SGHNT and CDR2 is YYREEE in the germline V gene (reference sequence). V was clipped by 5 bases and J by 6 bases; unmatched bases: 7. This CDR3 comprises 15 residues. CDR3 nucleotides: TGTGCCAGCAGTACGGGACTAGCGGGAGTTGTCGAGCAGTACTTC. As protein: CASSTGLAGVVEQYF. The full variable domain, with the rest looked up from reference TRBV5-4 and TRBJ2-7, is ETGVTQSPTHLIKTRGQQVTLRCSSQSGHNTVSWYQQALGQGPQFIFQYYREEENGRGNFPPRFSGLQFPNYSSELNVNALELDDSALYLCASSTGLAGVVEQYFGPGTRLTVT.

The chain joins TRBV5-4 to TRBJ2-1; 10 bases fit TRBD2. Germline assignment: CDR1 SGHNT and CDR2 YYREEE (reference sequence). V lost 4 bases and J lost 7; bases outside the gene matches: 14. The CDR3 extends over 17 amino acids. CDR3 DNA: TGTGCCAGCAGCCCCGGGACTAGCGTGACTGCGCGGAATGAGCAGTTCTTC. It specifies CASSPGTSVTARNEQFF. Full variable domain (outside the CDR3, taken from reference TRBV5-4 and TRBJ2-1): ETGVTQSPTHLIKTRGQQVTLRCSSQSGHNTVSWYQQALGQGPQFIFQYYREEENGRGNFPPRFSGLQFPNYSSELNVNALELDDSALYLCASSPGTSVTARNEQFFGPGTRLTVL.

The genes are TRBV5-1 and TRBJ2-5; 8 bases match TRBD2. The V gene's germline CDR1 is SGHRS and CDR2 YFSETQ. With V trimmed by 0 bases and J by 1 base, 2 bases remained unmatched. This CDR3 has 15 residues. In DNA, the CDR3 is TGCGCCAGCAGCTTGGCGGGAGGGGGCCAAGAGACCCAGTACTTC. Its protein is CASSLAGGGQETQYF.

The V and J genes are TRBV4-1 and TRBJ2-1; weak D call: TRBD2 (5 bases). The CDR3 is 14 amino acids. Germline CDR1 and CDR2: MGHRA and YSYEKL. V lost 4 bases to trimming and J lost 2 bases, with 9 bases between them. CDR3 DNA: TGCGCCAGCAGCCCGAGGGTTACCTACAATGAGCAGTTCTTC. Translation gives CASSPRVTYNEQFF.

The chain links TRBV30 to TRBJ1-1; D call uncertain. The CDR3 consists of 14 residues. Trimming removed 4 bases at V and 3 bases at J, with 15 bases between. Per the germline V gene, CDR1 is GTSNPN and CDR2 is SVGIG (reference sequence). The CDR3 DNA reads as TGTGCCTGGACTAACGACTACGGGGACACTGAAGCTTTCTTT. Translated, it gives CAWTNDYGDTEAFF.

The J gene is TRBJ1-5, the V gene TRBV5-6; tentatively, D is TRBD1 (5 bases). Germline-derived CDR1 and CDR2 are SGHDT and YYEEEE. The germline V and J ends were trimmed by 3 bases and 4 bases, with 14 bases remaining between them. There are 15 residues in the CDR3. DNA of the CDR3: TGTGCCAGCAGCTCTAGGTCAGGGATGAATCAGCCCCAGCATTTT. Its translation: CASSSRSGMNQPQHF.

V and J are TRBV2 and TRBJ1-1; D gene ambiguous. The CDR3 has 12 residues. The germline V gene has CDR1 SNHLY and CDR2 FYNNEI. V was pared by 8 bases and J by 5 bases, with 12 bases between. This CDR3 is CASRRPGTEAFF. Here the CDR3 DNA reads TGTGCCAGCCGCAGGCCGGGGACTGAAGCTTTCTTT. Looking up the rest from reference TRBV2 and TRBJ1-1 gives the full variable domain: EPEVTQTPSHQVTQMGQEVILRCVPISNHLYFYWYRQILGQKVEFLVSFYNNEISEKSEIFDDQFSVERPDGSNFTLKIRSTKLEDSAMYFCASRRPGTEAFFGQGTRLTVV.

The chain has TRBV4-3 and TRBJ2-4, with D unclear. The V end was cut by 2 bases, the J end by 8 bases, with 10 bases between. There are 13 residues in the CDR3. Germline CDR1 LGHNA, CDR2 YSLEER. In DNA form, the CDR3 reads TGCGCCAGCAGCCAATTCCTAGAAGACATTCAGTACTTC. Protein: CASSQFLEDIQYF.

The chain links TRBV30 to TRBJ1-4; D remains ambiguous. The CDR3 consists of 15 residues. Trimming cost V 7 bases and J 0 bases, with 15 bases left between them. Germline CDR1 is GTSNPN and CDR2 is SVGIG (reference sequence). CDR3 residues: CASVPTTATNEKLFF. The CDR3, as DNA: TGTGCCTCGGTACCGACGACTGCAACTAATGAAAAACTGTTTTTT.

The chain couples TRBV5-5 to TRBJ1-4, with D perhaps TRBD1 (6 bases). V was cut by 7 bases and J by 4 bases, with 11 bases left in between. In germline, CDR1 is SGHKS, CDR2 YYEKEE (reference sequence). The CDR3 runs to 13 residues. The CDR3 region has the DNA TGTGCCAGCGCCGGGACACTTAATGAAAAACTGTTTTTT. Its protein product is CASAGTLNEKLFF.

The chain uses TRBV7-2 and TRBJ2-2, with no clear D. V was clipped by 5 bases and J by 4 bases, with 8 bases between them. The CDR3 contains 13 residues. CDR1 and CDR2 (germline): SGHTA, FQGNSA. CDR3 protein: CASSQSPTGELFF. The CDR3 coding sequence is TGTGCCAGCAGCCAAAGCCCCACCGGGGAGCTGTTTTTT.

This chain joins TRBV2 and TRBJ2-1, with 10 nucleotides matching TRBD2. V was clipped by 5 bases and J by 6 bases; unmatched bases: 10. The CDR3 sequence is 16 residues long. Germline V gives CDR1 SNHLY, CDR2 FYNNEI. As DNA, the CDR3 is TGTGCCAGCAGTAGCACGAGCGGGGGGGCCCTCAATGAGCAGTTCTTC. Translating it yields CASSSTSGGALNEQFF.

The V call is TRBV10-3, the J call TRBJ2-5; the match to TRBD2 covers 8 bases. Germline trimming cut 0 bases from V and 4 bases from J; bases unmatched to any gene: 7. The germline CDR1 and CDR2 sequences are ENHRY and SYGVKD. The CDR3 consists of 16 residues. CDR3 DNA sequence: TGTGCCATCAGTGAGTCGAAGCGGGGGCCCCCAGAGACCCAGTACTTC. It specifies CAISESKRGPPETQYF.

CDR3 loop: CASLSRDTGELFF. The DNA of the CDR3 is TGTGCCAGCTTGTCCCGGGACACCGGGGAGCTGTTTTTT. The chain is built from TRBV9 and TRBJ2-2; D is unclear. This CDR3 region has 13 residues. CDR1 and CDR2 from the germline V gene are SGDLS and YYNGEE. V shed 7 bases and J shed 3 bases, with 10 bases lying between them.